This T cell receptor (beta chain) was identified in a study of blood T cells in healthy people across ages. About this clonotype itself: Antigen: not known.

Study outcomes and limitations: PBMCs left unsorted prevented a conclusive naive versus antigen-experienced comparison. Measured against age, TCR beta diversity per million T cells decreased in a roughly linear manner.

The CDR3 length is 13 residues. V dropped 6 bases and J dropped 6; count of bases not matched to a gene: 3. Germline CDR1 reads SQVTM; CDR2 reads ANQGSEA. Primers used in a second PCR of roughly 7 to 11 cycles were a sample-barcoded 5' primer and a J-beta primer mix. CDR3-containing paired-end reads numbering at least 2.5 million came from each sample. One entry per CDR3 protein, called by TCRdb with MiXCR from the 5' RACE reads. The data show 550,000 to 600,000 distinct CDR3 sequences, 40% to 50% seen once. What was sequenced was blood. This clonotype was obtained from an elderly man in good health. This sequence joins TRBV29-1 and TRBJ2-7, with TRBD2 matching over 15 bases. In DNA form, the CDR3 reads TGCAGCGTAGGACTAGCGGGAGGGTTCGAGCAGTACTTC. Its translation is CSVGLAGGFEQYF.